Here is one TCR beta chain with its context. These data come from a study of blood T cell repertoires in COVID-19. Study summary: COVID-19 samples collected from the United States, Italy and Spain covered acute and convalescent phases. Sample material is recorded as cDNA or gDNA derived from T cells, B-cell-depleted T cells, or PBMCs.

The CDR3 length is 13 residues. CDR1 MDHEN and CDR2 SYDVKM come from the germline V gene. V shed 6 bases and J 10 bases; nucleotides not matched to a gene: 11. In the authors' workflow: Quantification of nucleated cells was approximated via reference gene primer amplification. Libraries were prepared by immunoSEQ multiplex PCR; TCRdb keeps only in-frame clonotypes and omits some of them. Clonal size and the V and J genes are those of that table, whereas D and trimming came from the DNA. The table includes about 160,000 clones, approximately 80% detected once. This chain joins TRBV28 and TRBJ1-1, with TRBD1 matching over 7 bases. Material for sequencing was peripheral blood. The sequence was collected from a woman older than 75 with active or convalescent COVID-19. CDR3 sequence: CASSARDRAAAFF. Here the CDR3 DNA reads TGTGCCAGCAGCGCCCGCGACAGGGCCGCAGCTTTCTTT.